The 17 T cell receptor beta chains reported below all come from one sample, sequenced in a study of cytomegalovirus exposure and HLA in healthy donors. It was with 60 Vbeta and 13 Jbeta primers that the PCR ran. Profiled with immunoSEQ multiplex PCR; TCRdb holds only in-frame clones, not every one. The sample gives roughly 150,000 clones, roughly three quarters of which show up once; 2.2% is in the top ten. The sequencing sample was made of PBMCs. These TCRs come from a man aged 30 to 39 in good health and CMV-seronegative.

The chain uses TRBV11-2 and TRBJ1-2, with no clear D. CDR3 length: 13 residues. The V gene lost 2 bases and the J gene lost 1 base, with 5 bases spanning the gap. Per the germline V gene, CDR1 is SGHAT and CDR2 is FQNNGV. CDR3: CASSLSHNYGYTF. CDR3 coding DNA: TGTGCCAGCAGCTTATCCCATAACTATGGCTACACCTTC.

This sequence joins TRBV14 and TRBJ2-1; D is unclear. The CDR3 is 16 residues long. V was cut by 0 bases and J by 5 bases, with 14 bases left in between. Germline V CDR1 and CDR2: SGHDN, FVKESK. The CDR3 DNA reads as TGTGCCAGCAGCCAAGATCTAGGATCCGTCAACAATGAGCAGTTCTTC. This gives the protein CASSQDLGSVNNEQFF.

The table lists this clone with a few counts. The rearrangement joins TRBV18 to TRBJ2-1, with 8 nucleotides matching TRBD2. Germline CDR1 and CDR2: KGHSH and LQKENI. CDR3 length: 15 residues. The ends lost 5 bases at V and 4 bases at J; junction bases unmatched: 7. The CDR3 reads CASSAGRAGYNEQFF. The CDR3 bases are TGTGCCAGCTCAGCCGGGAGGGCCGGTTACAATGAGCAGTTCTTC.

The chain employs TRBV28 and TRBJ1-4; D gene ambiguous. Germline lookup yields CDR1 MDHEN and CDR2 SYDVKM. CDR3 length equals 14 residues. Trimming pared 5 bases from V and 8 bases from J, leaving 15 bases between. The CDR3: CASSIDTGREKLFF. The CDR3 bases are TGTGCCAGCAGTATAGACACGGGAAGGGAAAAACTGTTTTTT.

The chain links TRBV27 to TRBJ1-4; D uncertain. The CDR3 has 15 amino acids. Germline CDR1 MNHEY, CDR2 SMNVEV (reference sequence). Trimming took 5 bases from V and 6 from J, leaving 16 bases between them. CDR3 sequence (DNA): TGTGCCAGCAGTCACCACAGTAGGCCAGATGAAAAACTGTTTTTT. This codes for CASSHHSRPDEKLFF.

The genes are TRBV6-5 and TRBJ1-2, with D possibly being TRBD1 (5 bases). In germline, CDR1 is MNHEY, CDR2 SVGAGI. V was pared by 2 bases and J by 4 bases, with 14 bases between. CDR3 size: 15 residues. The CDR3: CASSYGEGRSYGYTF. In DNA form, the CDR3 reads TGTGCCAGCAGTTACGGGGAGGGACGGTCCTATGGCTACACCTTC.

The chain combines TRBV28 with TRBJ2-3; D may be TRBD2 (5 bases). The V and J ends lost 5 bases and 0 bases respectively, with 9 bases between them. From germline, CDR1 is MDHEN and CDR2 SYDVKM. The CDR3 contains 14 residues. The CDR3 DNA reads as TGTGCCAGCAGTGCGCCGGGGAGCACAGATACGCAGTATTTT. It encodes CASSAPGSTDTQYF.

This chain links TRBV28 with TRBJ2-6; no clear D. V lost 10 bases and J 9 bases, leaving 16 bases between the germline ends. Germline V CDR1 and CDR2: MDHEN, SYDVKM. The CDR3 totals 13 residues. For the CDR3, the DNA is TGTGCCACCTTGTCGGAAAACTACAACGTCCTGACTTTC. Amino acids: CATLSENYNVLTF.

Concerning this clone itself: One end of the junction varies from germline; a read error may be responsible. The chain is built from TRBV7-9 and TRBJ2-1, with 7 bases lining up with TRBD2. CDR3 length equals 12 residues. The germline gives CDR1 SEHNR, CDR2 FQNEAQ (reference sequence). CDR3 sequence: CSSSLAERDAFF. The CDR3 bases are TGTTCCAGCAGCTTAGCGGAGCGGGATGCGTTCTTC.

The rearrangement uses TRBV7-2 and TRBJ2-1; TRBD2 matches 8 bases. Germline CDR1 and CDR2: SGHTA and FQGNSA. V lost 5 bases to trimming and J lost 2 bases; unmatched junction nucleotides: 5. The CDR3 sequence is 15 residues long. Written as DNA, the CDR3 is TGTGCCAGCAGCGTTACTAGCGGCCCCTACAATGAGCAGTTCTTC. Its translation is CASSVTSGPYNEQFF.

The chain couples TRBV6-6 to TRBJ2-7; D gene uncertain. V was cut by 6 bases and J by 4 bases, with 13 bases left in between. This CDR3 contains 13 residues. Germline V gene lookup returns CDR1 MNHNY and CDR2 SVGAGI (reference sequence). CDR3 DNA sequence: TGTGCCAGCAGCCTTGACTCTTTTTACGAGCAGTACTTC. It codes for CASSLDSFYEQYF.

V and J are TRBV15 and TRBJ2-7; weak D call: TRBD2 (5 bases). Trimming took 0 bases from V and 0 from J, leaving 9 bases between them. From germline, CDR1 is LNHNV and CDR2 YYDKDF (reference sequence). CDR3 length equals 15 residues. CDR3 coding DNA: TGTGCCACCAGCAGAGATAGGGCGGGCTCCTACGAGCAGTACTTC. Protein product: CATSRDRAGSYEQYF. Looking up the rest from reference TRBV15 and TRBJ2-7 gives the full variable domain: DAMVIQNPRYQVTQFGKPVTLSCSQTLNHNVMYWYQQKSSQAPKLLFHYYDKDFNNEADTPDNFQSRRPNTSFCFLDIRSPGLGDTAMYLCATSRDRAGSYEQYFGPGTRLTVT.

J is TRBJ2-1 and V is TRBV11-3; D gene unclear. Trimming shortened V by 0 bases and J by 9 bases, and 15 bases separated the two germline ends. The CDR3 runs 15 residues. Germline V gene lookup returns CDR1 SGHNT and CDR2 YENEEA. CDR3 residues: CASSLDPGEELEQFF. CDR3 nucleotide sequence: TGTGCCAGCAGCTTAGATCCGGGTGAGGAGCTTGAGCAGTTCTTC.

The chain carries TRBV6-6 and TRBJ2-7; 9 bases are shared with TRBD1. The CDR3 contains 14 residues. The germline V gene has CDR1 MNHNY and CDR2 SVGAGI (reference sequence). With 6 bases clipped from V and 3 bases from J, the junction kept 6 bases outside the gene matches. CDR3 sequence reads: CASRIGTGLYEQYF. DNA for the CDR3: TGTGCCAGCAGAATCGGGACAGGGCTCTACGAGCAGTACTTC.

This clone was seen more than once but under ten times. The chain joins TRBV7-9 to TRBJ1-1, with D perhaps TRBD1 (6 bases). The CDR3 has 13 amino acids. With 5 bases removed from V and 1 base from J, the gap between germline ends came to 8 bases. Germline CDR1 reads SEHNR; CDR2 reads FQNEAQ (reference sequence). CDR3 region: CASSGQTNTEAFF. CDR3 in DNA: TGTGCCAGCAGCGGACAGACGAACACTGAAGCTTTCTTT.

The genes are TRBV12-5 and TRBJ2-1; TRBD2 matches at 14 bases. The CDR3 is 14 residues long. The germline gives CDR1 LGHNT, CDR2 FRNRAP. Losses at the gene ends were 1 base for V and 13 bases for J; bases not matched to a gene: 3. The DNA of the CDR3 is TGTGCTAGTGGTTTGGGGACTAGCGGGAGGCCTCAGTTCTTC. This encodes CASGLGTSGRPQFF.

CDR3 in amino acids: CASSLQGLEQYF. CDR3 coding DNA: TGTGCCAGCAGCCTACAGGGTCTCGAGCAGTACTTC. The chain combines TRBV28 with TRBJ2-7; maybe TRBD1 (6 bases). The CDR3 is made up of 12 amino acids. V dropped 6 bases and J dropped 6 bases, with 12 bases sitting between them. Germline CDR1 reads MDHEN; CDR2 reads SYDVKM.